This TCR beta chain was obtained from a study of T cell clonality in common variable immunodeficiency. General study findings and limits: CVID subjects had higher TCRbeta clonality than healthy controls, most marked in about a third. Reportedly, TCR beta sequences from common variable immunodeficiency showed fewer deletions and N-nucleotide insertions.

Sequencing used immunoSEQ multiplex PCR; TCRdb keeps in-frame clones, though not all of them. The counts give 20,000 to 30,000 clones, none of them seen only once; 20% to 25% is held by the top ten. The CDR3 is made up of 14 amino acids. Germline-derived CDR1 and CDR2 are SNHLY and FYNNEI. V was shortened by 3 bases and J by 10 bases, with 13 bases between the two germline ends. CVID meant reduced serum IgG, IgA and/or IgM plus specific antibody deficiency. This clone was observed many times. Its cognate antigen is unknown. The read ends 3 residues early relative to the CDR3; the germline J gene fills the gap.

Sequencing was carried out using peripheral blood mononuclear cells. The rearrangement joins TRBV2 to TRBJ1-6; a weak D match, TRBD1 (5 bases). The receptor was isolated from a human donor with common variable immunodeficiency. The CDR3 DNA, read in part, is TGTGCCAGCAGTGACAGGGCTCGGGAGTCACCC. Residues: CASSDRARESP. The entire CDR3 sequence reads CASSDRARESPLHF.